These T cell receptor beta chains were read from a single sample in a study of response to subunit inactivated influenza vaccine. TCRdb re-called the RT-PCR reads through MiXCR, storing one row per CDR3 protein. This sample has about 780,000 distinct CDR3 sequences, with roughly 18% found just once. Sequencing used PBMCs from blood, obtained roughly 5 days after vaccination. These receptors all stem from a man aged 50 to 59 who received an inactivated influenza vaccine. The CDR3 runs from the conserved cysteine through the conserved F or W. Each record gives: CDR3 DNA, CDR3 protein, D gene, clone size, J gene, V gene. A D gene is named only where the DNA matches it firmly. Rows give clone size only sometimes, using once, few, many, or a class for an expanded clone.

DNA: TGTGCCAGCAGTCCCTCTCAGGGGGTCCCGACGGGAGAGACCCAGTACTTC; CDR3: CASSPSQGVPTGETQYF; D: TRBD1; size: NA; J: TRBJ2-5; V: TRBV27
DNA: TGTGCCACCAGCAGAGATACAGGAACGGGCCAAGAGACCCAGTACTTC; CDR3: CATSRDTGTGQETQYF; D: NA; size: NA; J: TRBJ2-5; V: TRBV15
DNA: TGTGCCACCAGCAGAGATCGGCAGAAGCAGTACTTC; CDR3: CATSRDRQKQYF; D: NA; size: many; J: TRBJ2-7; V: TRBV15
DNA: TGTGCCAGCAGCTGGACAGGGGCGAGCAATCAGCCCCAGCATTTT; CDR3: CASSWTGASNQPQHF; D: TRBD1; size: few; J: TRBJ1-5; V: TRBV5-5
DNA: TGTGCCAGCTCCGACGGGGCTACCCGCCGGGCCCAGTACTTC; CDR3: CASSDGATRRAQYF; D: NA; size: NA; J: TRBJ2-5; V: TRBV12-3/TRBV12-4
DNA: TGTGCCAGCAGCTTATTTGGCAGGGGAAGGGGCAATCAGCCCCAGCATTTT; CDR3: CASSLFGRGRGNQPQHF; D: NA; size: NA; J: TRBJ1-5; V: TRBV7-6
DNA: TGTGCCAGCAGCTTAACGTATCAGGGGGTCCATGAGCAGTTCTTC; CDR3: CASSLTYQGVHEQFF; D: TRBD1; size: NA; J: TRBJ2-1; V: TRBV7-2
DNA: TGTGCCACCAGCTCCTTAGTAGGGATTAAAAACATTCAGTACTTC; CDR3: CATSSLVGIKNIQYF; D: NA; size: few; J: TRBJ2-4; V: TRBV15
DNA: TGTGCCAGCAGCACGGACAGGGGGCTGGGAGATACGCAGTATTTT; CDR3: CASSTDRGLGDTQYF; D: TRBD1; size: NA; J: TRBJ2-3; V: TRBV3-1
DNA: TGTGCCAGCAGTTTTGGGGTGGGCAGGGGCGACTATGGCTACACCTTC; CDR3: CASSFGVGRGDYGYTF; D: NA; size: NA; J: TRBJ1-2; V: TRBV12-3/TRBV12-4